Presented here are 28 T cell receptor beta chains from one specimen sequenced in a study of CXCR3-negative and CXCR3-positive naive CD8 T cells. The authors prepared UMI-labeled TRB cDNA libraries by 5' RACE. Reprocessing the 5' RACE reads, TCRdb reports a single entry for every CDR3 protein and omits DNA. This sample carries 45,000 to 65,000 distinct CDR3 sequences, with 20% to 25% going to the ten biggest clones. The sample comprised memory CD8+ T cells from blood. All receptors derive from a human donor in good health. Some clones in this sample may be carry-over from other donors' samples.

The J gene is TRBJ2-3, the V gene TRBV29-1; as DNA is missing, the TRBD1 call by TCRdb cannot be tested. The CDR3 length is 15 residues. In germline, CDR1 is SQVTM, CDR2 ANQGSEA. The CDR3 loop is CSTLPGPRVTDTQYF.

The chain combines TRBV28 with TRBJ2-7; there is no DNA to check the TCRdb D call of TRBD1. This CDR3 is built from 14 residues. Per the germline V gene, CDR1 is MDHEN and CDR2 is SYDVKM. The CDR3 sequence: CASRRPREGHEQYF.

This chain joins TRBV29-1 and TRBJ2-3; checking the TCRdb D call of TRBD2 is not possible without DNA. Germline lookup yields CDR1 SQVTM and CDR2 ANQGSEA. This CDR3 has 16 residues. The CDR3 sequence is CSVDGVLSGSTDTQYF.

The J gene is TRBJ2-7, the V gene TRBV29-1. Germline V gene data show CDR1 as SQVTM and CDR2 as ANQGSEA. The CDR3 is 13 residues long. The CDR3 loop is CSVVTIGSYEQYF.

This chain joins TRBV7-2 and TRBJ2-7. CDR1 and CDR2 (germline): SGHTA, FQGNSA. This CDR3 contains 15 residues. CDR3 protein: CASSPLAGGSYEQYF.

This chain links TRBV6-6 with TRBJ2-7. The CDR3 is 16 amino acids. The germline gives CDR1 MNHNY, CDR2 SVGAGI (reference sequence). The CDR3 sequence: CASSYSTSGRRGEQYF.

CDR3 sequence: CASSFGVGGGNEQFF. The rearrangement joins TRBV5-4 to TRBJ2-1; the D call from TCRdb, TRBD1, cannot be confirmed without DNA. This CDR3 is built from 15 residues. The V gene's germline CDR1 is SGHNT and CDR2 YYREEE (reference sequence).

This chain uses TRBV6-5 with TRBJ2-2; without DNA, the TCRdb call of TRBD1 cannot be checked. Germline values: CDR1 MNHEY, CDR2 SVGAGI. The CDR3 loop spans 16 amino acids. CDR3 amino acids: CASSYGTIILSGELFF.

The chain uses TRBV4-3 and TRBJ2-5; checking the TCRdb D call of TRBD1 is not possible without DNA. Germline V gene lookup returns CDR1 LGHNA and CDR2 YSLEER. The CDR3 has 15 residues. The CDR3 loop is CASSQDWERQETQYF.

The V and J genes are TRBV4-3 and TRBJ2-7; TCRdb names TRBD1, which stays unverified in the absence of DNA. Germline lookup yields CDR1 LGHNA and CDR2 YSLEER. The CDR3 spans 15 residues. The chain's CDR3 is CASSQGDRELDEQYF.

The chain is built from TRBV20-1 and TRBJ2-7. CDR1 is DFQATT and CDR2 is SNEGSKA in the germline V gene (reference sequence). CDR3 length: 11 amino acids. CDR3 sequence reads: CSATDTYEQYF.

V is TRBV20-1 and J is TRBJ1-1; TCRdb names TRBD1, which stays unverified in the absence of DNA. The CDR3 has 14 residues. Germline V gives CDR1 DFQATT, CDR2 SNEGSKA (reference sequence). CDR3 sequence reads: CSAPVTDLNTEAFF.

The chain links TRBV7-2 to TRBJ2-5; TCRdb gives TRBD2 as the D gene, but with no DNA this cannot be confirmed. Looked up from germline, CDR1 is SGHTA and CDR2 is FQGNSA. The CDR3 extends over 15 amino acids. The CDR3 is CASSLAIGEDETQYF. The whole variable domain, filled in from reference TRBV7-2 and TRBJ2-5, reads GAGVSQSPSNKVTEKGKDVELRCDPISGHTALYWYRQSLGQGLEFLIYFQGNSAPDKSGLPSDRFSAERTGGSVSTLTIQRTQQEDSAVYLCASSLAIGEDETQYFGPGTRLLVL.

The gene calls are TRBV10-2 and TRBJ2-5; lacking DNA, the TRBD2 call made by TCRdb goes unchecked. The germline V gene encodes CDR1 WSHSY and CDR2 SAAADI. This CDR3 comprises 14 residues. CDR3: CASSVAEPQETQYF.

This clonotype is medium-sized by frequency. The CDR3 region is CASSVGGGADTQYF. This chain links TRBV9 with TRBJ2-3; TCRdb names TRBD1, which stays unverified in the absence of DNA. CDR3 size: 14 residues. The germline V gene has CDR1 SGDLS and CDR2 YYNGEE.

The chain uses TRBV20-1 and TRBJ2-7; the TCRdb D gene call, TRBD1, has no DNA to confirm it. CDR1 is DFQATT and CDR2 is SNEGSKA in the germline V gene (reference sequence). CDR3 length: 16 residues. This CDR3 reads CSANGGGGVEMVEQYF.

This clonotype is identified as medium-sized from frequency. The gene calls are TRBV11-2 and TRBJ2-1; TCRdb calls TRBD2, which cannot be checked without DNA. Germline CDR1 SGHAT, CDR2 FQNNGV. CDR3 length: 14 amino acids. The CDR3 spells CASSLTSGYNEQFF.

The J gene is TRBJ2-5, the V gene TRBV20-1; TCRdb's D gene call, TRBD2, goes unchecked for lack of DNA. CDR3 size: 12 residues. Germline CDR1 DFQATT, CDR2 SNEGSKA (reference sequence). The chain's CDR3 is CSAKEVGETQYF.

The V call is TRBV6-1, the J call TRBJ2-2; without DNA, the TCRdb call of TRBD1 cannot be checked. The CDR3 consists of 14 residues. Germline V gene lookup returns CDR1 MNHNS and CDR2 SASEGT. This CDR3 is CASSRDRTGGELFF.

V gene TRBV2 combines with J gene TRBJ2-2; without DNA, the TCRdb call of TRBD1 cannot be checked. The germline V gene has CDR1 SNHLY and CDR2 FYNNEI. The CDR3 contains 13 residues. This chain's CDR3 is CASRGQNTGELFF.

V is TRBV2 and J is TRBJ2-3; TCRdb's D call, TRBD2, is unchecked because there is no DNA. Germline values: CDR1 SNHLY, CDR2 FYNNEI. The CDR3 consists of 15 residues. The CDR3 region is CASSDFETSLDTQYF.

The rearrangement uses TRBV28 and TRBJ2-7; the D call from TCRdb, TRBD1, cannot be confirmed without DNA. The germline CDR1 and CDR2 sequences are MDHEN and SYDVKM. There are 18 residues in the CDR3. The CDR3 loop is CASSLRSLGTGFSYEQYF. The full variable domain, its missing parts supplied by reference TRBV28 and TRBJ2-7, is DVKVTQSSRYLVKRTGEKVFLECVQDMDHENMFWYRQDPGLGLRLIYFSYDVKMKEKGDIPEGYSVSREKKERFSLILESASTNQTSMYLCASSLRSLGTGFSYEQYFGPGTRLTVT.

The J gene is TRBJ2-7, the V gene TRBV10-1; TCRdb picks TRBD1, but there is no DNA to check that call. This CDR3 is built from 13 residues. Germline CDR1 WNHNN, CDR2 SYGVQD (reference sequence). The CDR3 here is CASSDAQGYEQYF.

This chain's CDR3 is CASSYSDRGLETQYF. This chain uses TRBV6-5 with TRBJ2-5; TCRdb returns TRBD1, unconfirmable since there is no DNA. Germline V gene sequence: CDR1 MNHEY, CDR2 SVGAGI. The CDR3 contains 15 residues.

V is TRBV20-1 and J is TRBJ2-7. CDR3 size: 12 residues. Germline lookup yields CDR1 DFQATT and CDR2 SNEGSKA (reference sequence). The CDR3 protein is CSARDTGYEQYF.

The chain uses TRBV29-1 and TRBJ1-1. The CDR3 spans 13 residues. CDR1 and CDR2 from the germline V gene are SQVTM and ANQGSEA. CDR3 amino acids: CSAKSLMNTEAFF.

The CDR3 region is CASSNPLGRDTDTQYF. The rearrangement joins TRBV28 to TRBJ2-3; the D gene TCRdb calls, TRBD1, cannot be checked with no DNA. The CDR3 is 16 amino acids. From germline, CDR1 is MDHEN and CDR2 SYDVKM. The whole variable domain, remainder taken from reference TRBV28 and TRBJ2-3, is DVKVTQSSRYLVKRTGEKVFLECVQDMDHENMFWYRQDPGLGLRLIYFSYDVKMKEKGDIPEGYSVSREKKERFSLILESASTNQTSMYLCASSNPLGRDTDTQYFGPGTRLTVL.

V is TRBV10-3 and J is TRBJ1-2; the TRBD1 assignment by TCRdb is unverifiable without DNA. Germline V gene data show CDR1 as ENHRY and CDR2 as SYGVKD. The CDR3 runs to 16 residues. CDR3 amino acids: CAISDSGDRTNYGYTF.